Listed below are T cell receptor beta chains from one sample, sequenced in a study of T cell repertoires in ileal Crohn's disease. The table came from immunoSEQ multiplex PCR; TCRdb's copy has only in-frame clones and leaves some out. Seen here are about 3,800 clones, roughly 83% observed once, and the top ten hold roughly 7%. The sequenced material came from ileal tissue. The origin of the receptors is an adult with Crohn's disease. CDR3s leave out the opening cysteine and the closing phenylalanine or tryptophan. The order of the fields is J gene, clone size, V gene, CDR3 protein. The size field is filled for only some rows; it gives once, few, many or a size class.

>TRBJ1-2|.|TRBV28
ASSFGSSNYGYT
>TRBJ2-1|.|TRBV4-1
ASSQGLSGSYNEQF
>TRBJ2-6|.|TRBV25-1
ASSETGQGGSGANVLT
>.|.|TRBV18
ASSYSRAAYEQY
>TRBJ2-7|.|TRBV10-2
ASSGTSGSYEQY
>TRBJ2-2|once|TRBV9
ASSARDRGTGELF
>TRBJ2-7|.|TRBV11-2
ASSRPGQVYEQY
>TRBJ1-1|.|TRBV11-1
ASSFQGAKVTEAF
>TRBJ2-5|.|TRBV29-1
SVEGQGAVETQY
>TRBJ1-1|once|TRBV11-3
ASSLESWQIAF
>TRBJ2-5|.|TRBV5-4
ASSLVSGLGTETQY
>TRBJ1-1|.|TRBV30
AWSPTWNTEAF
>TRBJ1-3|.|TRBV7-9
ASSPRDRRNTIY
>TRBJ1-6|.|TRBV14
ASSSWAGNSPLH
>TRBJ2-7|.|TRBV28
ASSPLSQGSYEQY
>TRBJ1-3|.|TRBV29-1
SVAPRGGNTIY
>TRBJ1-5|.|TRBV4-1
ASSPTTGTGNQPQH
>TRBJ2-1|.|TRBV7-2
ASSPDYSSYNEQF
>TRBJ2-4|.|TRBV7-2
ASSLDIKNIQY
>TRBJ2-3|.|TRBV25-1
ARDRGYTDTQY
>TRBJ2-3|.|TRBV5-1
ASSRDRLTDTQY
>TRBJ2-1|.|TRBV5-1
ASSLEGAGYNEQF
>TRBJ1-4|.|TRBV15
ATSSSRGGGGEKLF
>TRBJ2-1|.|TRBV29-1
SVERGGYNEQF
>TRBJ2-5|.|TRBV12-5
ASGLVLAGMLGETQY
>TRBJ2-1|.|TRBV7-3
ASSLMGLGSYNEQF
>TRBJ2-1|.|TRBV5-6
ASSLAGRGSYNEQF
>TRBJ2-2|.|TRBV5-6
ASSFGQGYTGELF
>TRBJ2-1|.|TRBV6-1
ASSDGTGNFYNEQF
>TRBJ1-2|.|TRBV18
ASSPDRGYT
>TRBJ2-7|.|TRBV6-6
ASSYSPYEQY
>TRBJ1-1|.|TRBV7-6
ASSPGLTNTEAF
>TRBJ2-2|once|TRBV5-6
ASSLEGGLDPGELF
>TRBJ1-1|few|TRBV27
ASRQTGINTEAF
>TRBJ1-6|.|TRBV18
ASSPGRGDRAGPLH
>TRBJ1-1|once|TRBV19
ASSIIGVEGASEAF
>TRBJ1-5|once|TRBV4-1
ASSQEVKGNQPQH
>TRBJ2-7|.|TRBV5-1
ASSLAPGTETYEQY
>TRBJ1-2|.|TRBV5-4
ASSHGQGGYGYT
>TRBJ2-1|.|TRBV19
ASSIYGAVAGGGEQF
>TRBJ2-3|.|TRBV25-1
ASTDRGHADTQY
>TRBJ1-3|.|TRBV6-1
ASSDETGGGNTIY
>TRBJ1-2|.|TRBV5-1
ASLFLSVRKIYGYT
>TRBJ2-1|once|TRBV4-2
ASSQEGGIGEQF
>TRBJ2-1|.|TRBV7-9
ASSWLALYNEQF
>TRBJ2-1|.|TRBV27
ASSKKGWMAYNEQF
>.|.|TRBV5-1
ASKPGQGQEYEQY
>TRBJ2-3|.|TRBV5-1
ASSLGQLSGTDTQY
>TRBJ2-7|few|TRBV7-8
ASSWTSSQEQY